This T cell receptor beta chain appears in the sequencing data of a study of blood T cell repertoires in COVID-19. At the level of the study: Acute-phase and convalescent COVID-19 samples originated in the United States, Italy and Spain. The analysed material was cDNA or gDNA that came from T cells, B-cell-depleted T cells, or PBMCs.

As processed by the authors: For nucleated cells, counts were estimated from reference gene primer amplification. The data were produced by immunoSEQ multiplex PCR, yet TCRdb's version contains in-frame clones alone and is incomplete. V and J calls and clone size follow that table, whereas D and trimming were derived from the DNA. This sample has about 140,000 clones; roughly four fifths occur once, and the top ten carry approximately 5%. This receptor was taken from a woman of 80 years or more with active or convalescent COVID-19. The specimen was peripheral blood.

CDR3 region: CASSDHEATYSGANVLTF. In DNA, the CDR3 is TGTGCCAGCAGCGACCATGAGGCTACGTACTCTGGGGCCAACGTCCTGACTTTC. This sequence joins TRBV7-9 and TRBJ2-6; D remains unclear. V was cut by 5 bases and J by 0 bases, with 17 bases left in between. The germline V gene has CDR1 SEHNR and CDR2 FQNEAQ (reference sequence). The CDR3 runs 18 residues.